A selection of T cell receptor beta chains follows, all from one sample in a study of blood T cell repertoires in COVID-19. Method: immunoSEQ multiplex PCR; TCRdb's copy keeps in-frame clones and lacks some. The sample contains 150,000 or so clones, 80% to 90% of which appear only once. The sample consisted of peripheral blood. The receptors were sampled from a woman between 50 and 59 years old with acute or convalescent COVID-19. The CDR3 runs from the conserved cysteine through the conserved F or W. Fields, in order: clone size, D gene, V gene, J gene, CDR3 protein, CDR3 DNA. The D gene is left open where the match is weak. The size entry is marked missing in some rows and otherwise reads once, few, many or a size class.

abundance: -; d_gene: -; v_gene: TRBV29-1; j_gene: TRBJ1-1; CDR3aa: CSVVRGANTEAFF; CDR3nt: TGCAGCGTTGTCCGCGGGGCGAACACTGAAGCTTTCTTT
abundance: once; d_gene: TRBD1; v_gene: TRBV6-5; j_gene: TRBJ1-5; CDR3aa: CASSGTGGDQPQHF; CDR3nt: TGTGCCAGCAGCGGGACAGGGGGGGATCAGCCCCAGCATTTT
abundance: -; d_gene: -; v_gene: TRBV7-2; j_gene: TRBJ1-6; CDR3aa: CASSLEQGYSPLHF; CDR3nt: TGTGCCAGCAGCTTAGAACAGGGTTATTCACCCCTCCACTTT
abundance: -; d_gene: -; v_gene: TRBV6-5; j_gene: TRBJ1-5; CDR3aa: CASSPQGGPQHF; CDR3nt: TGTGCCAGCAGTCCCCAAGGAGGGCCCCAGCATTTT
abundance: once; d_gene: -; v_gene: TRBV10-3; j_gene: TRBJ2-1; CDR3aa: CAISFDRGANEQFF; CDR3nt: TGTGCCATCAGTTTTGACCGGGGAGCGAATGAGCAGTTCTTC
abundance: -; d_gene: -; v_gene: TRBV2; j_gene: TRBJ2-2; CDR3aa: CASSPRGILGGELFF; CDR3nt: TGTGCCAGCAGTCCGAGGGGGATCCTGGGCGGGGAGCTGTTTTTT
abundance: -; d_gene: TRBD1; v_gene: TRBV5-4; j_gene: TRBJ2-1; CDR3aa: CASSLGDRVHEQFF; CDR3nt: TGTGCCAGCAGCTTGGGTGACAGGGTCCATGAGCAGTTCTTC
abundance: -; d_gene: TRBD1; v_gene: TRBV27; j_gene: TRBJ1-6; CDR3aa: CASSPDRANSPLHF; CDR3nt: TGTGCCAGCAGCCCCGACAGGGCTAATTCACCCCTCCACTTT
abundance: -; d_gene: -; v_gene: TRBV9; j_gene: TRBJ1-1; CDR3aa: CASSVVWPGKNTEAFF; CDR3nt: TGTGCCAGCAGCGTAGTTTGGCCAGGGAAGAACACTGAAGCTTTCTTT
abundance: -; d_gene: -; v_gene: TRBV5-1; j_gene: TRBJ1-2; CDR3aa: CASSLSQVNYGYTF; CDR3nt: TGCGCCAGCAGCTTGAGCCAAGTAAACTATGGCTACACCTTC
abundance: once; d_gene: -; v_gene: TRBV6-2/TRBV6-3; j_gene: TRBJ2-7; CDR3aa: CASSYATMVEQYF; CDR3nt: TGTGCCAGCAGTTACGCAACTATGGTCGAGCAGTACTTC
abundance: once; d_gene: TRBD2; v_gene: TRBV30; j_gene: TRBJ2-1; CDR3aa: CAWSVLAGGYNEQFF; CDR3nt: TGTGCCTGGAGTGTACTTGCGGGAGGGTACAATGAGCAGTTCTTC
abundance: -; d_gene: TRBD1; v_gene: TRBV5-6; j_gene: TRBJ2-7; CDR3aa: CASSSSGGAWDEQYF; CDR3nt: TGTGCCAGCAGCTCCTCAGGGGGCGCTTGGGACGAGCAGTACTTC
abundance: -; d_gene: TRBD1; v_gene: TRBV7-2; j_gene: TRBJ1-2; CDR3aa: CASSTGGGQGAQSGYTF; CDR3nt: TGTGCCAGCAGCACCGGCGGAGGACAGGGGGCGCAGAGCGGCTACACCTTC
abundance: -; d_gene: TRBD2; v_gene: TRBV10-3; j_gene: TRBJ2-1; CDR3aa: CAISGLADYNEQFF; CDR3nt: TGTGCCATCAGTGGACTAGCGGACTACAATGAGCAGTTCTTC
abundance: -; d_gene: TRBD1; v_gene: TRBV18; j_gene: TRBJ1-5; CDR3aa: CASSPPGQGGQPQHF; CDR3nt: TGTGCCAGCTCACCACCTGGACAGGGGGGACAGCCCCAGCATTTT
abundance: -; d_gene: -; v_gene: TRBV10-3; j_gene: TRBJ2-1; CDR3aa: CAISESSSVGYEQFF; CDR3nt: TGTGCCATCAGTGAGTCGTCTAGCGTAGGTTATGAGCAGTTCTTC
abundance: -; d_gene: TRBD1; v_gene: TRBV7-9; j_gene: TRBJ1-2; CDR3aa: CASSPGQGAGGYTF; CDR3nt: TGTGCCAGCAGCCCAGGACAGGGGGCGGGGGGCTACACCTTC
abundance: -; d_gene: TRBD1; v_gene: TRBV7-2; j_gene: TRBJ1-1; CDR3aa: CASSLATGGFVEAFF; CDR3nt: TGTGCCAGCAGCTTAGCGACAGGGGGCTTCGTTGAAGCTTTCTTT
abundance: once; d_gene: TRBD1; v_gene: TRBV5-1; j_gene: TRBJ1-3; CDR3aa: CASSLKGTGIGNTIYF; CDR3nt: TGCGCCAGCAGCTTGAAAGGGACAGGGATTGGAAACACCATATATTTT
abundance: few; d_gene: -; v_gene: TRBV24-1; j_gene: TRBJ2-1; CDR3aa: CATSALRGDFNSYNEQFF; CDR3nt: TGTGCCACCAGTGCCCTGCGAGGGGACTTCAACTCCTACAATGAGCAGTTCTTC
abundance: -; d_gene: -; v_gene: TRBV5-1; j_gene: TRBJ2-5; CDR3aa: CASSSGLPGETQYF; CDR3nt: TGCGCCAGCAGCTCGGGACTTCCTGGGGAGACCCAGTACTTC
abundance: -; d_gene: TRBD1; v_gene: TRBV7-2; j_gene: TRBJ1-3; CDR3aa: CASSLQQGVYTIYF; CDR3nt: TGTGCCAGCAGCTTACAACAGGGGGTGTACACCATATATTTT
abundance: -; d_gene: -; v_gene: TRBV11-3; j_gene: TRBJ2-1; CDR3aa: CASSLEGGVNEQFF; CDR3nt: TGTGCCAGCAGCTTAGAGGGGGGAGTCAATGAGCAGTTCTTC
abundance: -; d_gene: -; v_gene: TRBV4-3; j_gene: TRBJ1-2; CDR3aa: CASGSATIIYGYTF; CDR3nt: TGCGCCAGCGGGTCTGCGACTATTATCTATGGCTACACCTTC
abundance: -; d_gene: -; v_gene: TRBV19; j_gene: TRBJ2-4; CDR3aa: CASTPTGLNIQYF; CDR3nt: TGTGCCAGTACCCCCACCGGGTTAAACATTCAGTACTTC
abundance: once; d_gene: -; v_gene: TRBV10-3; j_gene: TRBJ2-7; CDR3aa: CAIGAHRSYEQYF; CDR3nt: TGTGCCATCGGGGCACATCGTTCCTACGAGCAGTACTTC
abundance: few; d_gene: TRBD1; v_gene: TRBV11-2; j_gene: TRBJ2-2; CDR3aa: CASSHGGTGVYPGELFF; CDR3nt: TGTGCCAGCAGCCACGGGGGGACAGGGGTTTATCCCGGGGAGCTGTTTTTT
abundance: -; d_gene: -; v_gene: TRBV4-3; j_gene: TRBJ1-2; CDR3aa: CASSQDRRGFYGYTF; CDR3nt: TGCGCCAGCAGCCAAGATCGGCGGGGATTCTATGGCTACACCTTC
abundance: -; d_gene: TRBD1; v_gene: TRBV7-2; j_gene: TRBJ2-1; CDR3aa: CASSPYRTGLQFF; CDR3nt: TGTGCCAGCAGCCCCTATCGGACAGGGTTGCAGTTCTTC
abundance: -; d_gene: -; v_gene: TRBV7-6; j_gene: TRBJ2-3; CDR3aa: CASSLAQGRADTQYF; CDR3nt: TGTGCCAGCAGCTTAGCGCAGGGGCGGGCAGATACGCAGTATTTT
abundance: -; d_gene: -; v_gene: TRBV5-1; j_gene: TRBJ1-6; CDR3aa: CASSLVYGRVGSPLHF; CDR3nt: TGCGCCAGCAGCTTGGTTTACGGCAGGGTAGGCTCACCCCTCCACTTT
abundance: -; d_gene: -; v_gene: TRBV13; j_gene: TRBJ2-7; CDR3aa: CASSLDRDYEQYF; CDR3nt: TGTGCCAGCAGCTTAGACAGGGATTACGAGCAGTACTTC
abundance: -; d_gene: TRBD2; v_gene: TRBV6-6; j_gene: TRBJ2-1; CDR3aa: CASSPASGGNEQFF; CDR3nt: TGTGCCAGCAGTCCCGCTAGCGGCGGGAATGAGCAGTTCTTC
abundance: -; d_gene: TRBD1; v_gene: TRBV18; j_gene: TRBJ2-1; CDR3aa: CASSPPAMTGDEQFF; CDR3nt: TGTGCCAGCTCACCCCCCGCCATGACAGGGGATGAGCAGTTCTTC
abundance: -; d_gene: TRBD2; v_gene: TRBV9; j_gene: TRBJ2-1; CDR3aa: CASSVSAGVGNEQFF; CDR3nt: TGTGCCAGCAGCGTTAGTGCGGGAGTAGGGAATGAGCAGTTCTTC
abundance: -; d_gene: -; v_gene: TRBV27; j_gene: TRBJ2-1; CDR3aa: CASSFQYRAPYNEQFF; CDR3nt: TGTGCCAGCAGTTTCCAATACAGGGCCCCCTACAATGAGCAGTTCTTC
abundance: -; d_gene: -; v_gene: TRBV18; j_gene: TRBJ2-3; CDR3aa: CATSNAEDTQYF; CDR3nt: TGTGCCACCTCCAACGCGGAAGATACGCAGTATTTT
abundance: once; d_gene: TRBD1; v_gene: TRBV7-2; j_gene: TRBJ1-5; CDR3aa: CASSPTGPNQPQHF; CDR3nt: TGTGCCAGCAGCCCGACAGGGCCCAATCAGCCCCAGCATTTT
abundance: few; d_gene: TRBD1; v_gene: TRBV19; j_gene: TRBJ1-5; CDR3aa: CASSPGQGTQPQHF; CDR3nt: TGTGCCAGTAGCCCGGGACAGGGGACTCAGCCCCAGCATTTT
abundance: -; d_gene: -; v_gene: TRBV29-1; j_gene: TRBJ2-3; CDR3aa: CSVVGGGRSVYTQYF; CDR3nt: TGCAGCGTTGTAGGTGGAGGGCGGAGTGTTTATACGCAGTATTTT
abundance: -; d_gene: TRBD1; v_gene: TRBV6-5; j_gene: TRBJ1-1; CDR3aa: CASRGGSLNTEAFF; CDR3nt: TGTGCCAGCAGAGGGGGCAGTCTGAACACTGAAGCTTTCTTT